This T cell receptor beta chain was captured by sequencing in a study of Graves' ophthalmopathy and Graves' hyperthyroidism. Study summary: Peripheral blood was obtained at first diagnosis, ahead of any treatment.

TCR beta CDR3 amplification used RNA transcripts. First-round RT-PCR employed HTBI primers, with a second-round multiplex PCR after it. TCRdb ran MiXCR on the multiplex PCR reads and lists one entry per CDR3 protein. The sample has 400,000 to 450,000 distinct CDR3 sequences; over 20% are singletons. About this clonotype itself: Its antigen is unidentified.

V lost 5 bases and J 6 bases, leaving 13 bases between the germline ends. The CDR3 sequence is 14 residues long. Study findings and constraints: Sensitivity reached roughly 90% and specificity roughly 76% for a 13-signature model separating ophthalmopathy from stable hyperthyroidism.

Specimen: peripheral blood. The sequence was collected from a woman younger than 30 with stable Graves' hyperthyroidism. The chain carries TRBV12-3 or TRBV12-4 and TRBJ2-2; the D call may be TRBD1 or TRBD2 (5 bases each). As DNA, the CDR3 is TGTGCCAGCAGTACCCATAGGGACCCCGGGGAGCTGTTTTTT. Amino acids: CASSTHRDPGELFF.